Below are 8 T cell receptor beta chains sequenced from a single sample in a study of blood T cell repertoires in COVID-19. TCRdb's table, derived via immunoSEQ multiplex PCR, lists solely in-frame clones and lacks some. The repertoire holds about 300,000 clones, with over 75% as singletons. Sequenced input: PBMCs or T cells enriched from blood (not recorded which). These receptor sequences come from a man aged 25-40 years who had recovered from COVID-19.

This clone was recorded many times. This chain uses TRBV6-1 with TRBJ1-1; D remains ambiguous. Germline CDR1 and CDR2: MNHNS and SASEGT. The CDR3 totals 15 residues. Trimming removed 3 bases from V and 0 bases from J, with 11 bases in between. The CDR3: CASSDTGGLNTEAFF. CDR3 DNA sequence: TGTGCCAGCAGTGACACCGGAGGGTTGAACACTGAAGCTTTCTTT.

The chain employs TRBV28 and TRBJ2-7; D ambiguous. V lost 4 bases and J 12 bases, leaving 13 bases between the germline ends. The germline V gene has CDR1 MDHEN and CDR2 SYDVKM. This CDR3 has 11 residues. The DNA for the CDR3 is TGTGCCAGCAGTTCACTCTTGATCCCGTACTTC. Protein: CASSSLLIPYF.

Note on this clone: The sample carries other DNA sequences with the same CDR3. V is TRBV6-1 and J is TRBJ1-4, with TRBD1 identical over 8 bases. From germline, CDR1 is MNHNS and CDR2 SASEGT. J gave up 8 bases and V 3 bases, and 8 bases lay outside the gene matches. The CDR3 has 15 amino acids. The CDR3 protein is CASSEGQGAGEKLFF. In DNA form, the CDR3 reads TGTGCCAGCAGTGAGGGGCAGGGGGCAGGGGAAAAACTGTTTTTT.

This clone was counted once. The chain couples TRBV18 to TRBJ2-7; D might be TRBD2 (6 bases). V was pared by 3 bases and J by 2 bases, with 11 bases between. In germline, CDR1 is KGHSH, CDR2 LQKENI. The CDR3 consists of 14 residues. The DNA for the CDR3 is TGTGCCAGCTCACCGAGGACTAACGCCTACGAGCAGTACTTC. Protein: CASSPRTNAYEQYF.

This clone has just one count. CDR3 DNA sequence: TGTGCCACCAGTGATGGGACAGGTTTAAACACCGGGGAGCTGTTTTTT. Its protein is CATSDGTGLNTGELFF. The chain couples TRBV24-1 to TRBJ2-2; TRBD1 aligns across 8 bases. This CDR3 comprises 16 residues. The germline V gene encodes CDR1 KGHDR and CDR2 SFDVKD. The junction had 4 bases not matched to a gene; V was cut back by 3 bases and J by 2 bases.

The chain is built from TRBV5-1 and TRBJ2-7; 7 positions match TRBD1. The V segment lost 0 bases and the J segment 4 bases; nucleotides outside the gene matches: 13. The germline V gene has CDR1 SGHRS and CDR2 YFSETQ. The CDR3 is made up of 17 amino acids. The CDR3 region is CASSLGSDRAYLYEQYF. The CDR3 DNA reads TGCGCCAGCAGCTTGGGGAGTGACAGGGCCTACCTTTACGAGCAGTACTTC.

This chain joins TRBV29-1 and TRBJ2-7, with 8 bases identical to TRBD2. The CDR3 spans 13 residues. Germline V gene sequence: CDR1 SQVTM, CDR2 ANQGSEA. The V and J ends lost 4 bases and 1 base, in that order; junction bases with no gene match: 3. CDR3 protein: CSVVLAGSYEQYF. The CDR3 coding sequence is TGCAGCGTTGTGTTAGCGGGATCCTACGAGCAGTACTTC.

This clone was recorded only once. The gene calls are TRBV5-1 and TRBJ2-1, with D possibly being TRBD2 (6 bases). V lost 0 bases to trimming and J lost 3 bases, with 7 bases between them. The CDR3 totals 14 residues. CDR1 and CDR2 from the germline V gene are SGHRS and YFSETQ. The DNA for the CDR3 is TGCGCCAGCAGCTTGGGACTAGTCTACAATGAGCAGTTCTTC. Amino acid sequence: CASSLGLVYNEQFF. Drawing the rest from reference TRBV5-1 and TRBJ2-1, the complete variable domain is KAGVTQTPRYLIKTRGQQVTLSCSPISGHRSVSWYQQTPGQGLQFLFEYFSETQRNKGNFPGRFSGRQFSNSRSEMNVSTLELGDSALYLCASSLGLVYNEQFFGPGTRLTVL.